The T cell receptor (beta chain) described here comes from a study of CD8 T cells in Susac syndrome (dated by TCRdb to 2018 to 2020). For the study in its entirety: Whether CD8+ T cell activation and differentiation in Susac syndrome was antigen driven was tested using repertoire sequencing. The study compared CD8+ T cell repertoire clonality among around 11 healthy donors, 14 Susac syndrome patients and approximately 16 multiple sclerosis patients.

Overall results and qualifications from the work: The TCR sequencing and HLA analysis was acknowledged to have included a relatively small number of individuals.

Peripheral blood CD8+ and CD4+ T cells from healthy donors, Susac syndrome patients and multiple sclerosis patients were profiled by high-throughput TCR beta sequencing. The multiple sclerosis controls were treatment-naive patients whose relapsing-remitting disease, either stable or active, fulfilled the revised McDonald criteria. Bulk CD8+ and CD4+ T cells were purified by magnetic negative isolation, whereas CD8+ TEMRA cells were enriched by FACS. Blood was collected in EDTA tubes and processed within 24 hours, with PBMCs isolated through density gradient centrifugation. PBMCs intended for TCR sequencing were cryopreserved in liquid nitrogen and thawed later in a water bath at 37 degrees C. The sorted or isolated CD4+, CD8+ and CD8+ TEMRA cells had a purity of 90% or higher. CDR3 length: 16 amino acids, cysteine to phenylalanine. Left in the record is the CDR3 DNA by itself, 48 bases read in frame from the first base. Relative to germline, V is missing 4 bases and J is missing 0 bases, with 6 bases of the junction outside any gene match. According to the germline V gene, CDR1 reads SGHDT and CDR2 reads YYEEEE.

RNA was extracted with the RNeasy kit and 0.5 to 1 ug was reverse transcribed using random hexamers. The immunoSEQ multiplex PCR assay, which covers 54 Vbeta and 13 Jbeta segments, was used to amplify TCR beta CDR3 regions. To correct PCR amplification bias, a synthetic template baseline was used for both primer optimization and computational correction. Per the authors' processing: Reads were annotated to V, D and J genes according to IMGT and were analyzed with immunoSEQ Analyzer, with only productive sequences retained. Clonality was calculated as one minus the Shannon entropy normalized by log2 of the number of productive unique sequences. For each patient and control, public and private clones were evaluated within the 100 most prevalent clones. Susac-specific clones were defined as absent from healthy and MS cohorts, 1052 published viral clones and other ImmuneACCESS disease sequences. TCRdb cleaned the public reads at Q25 with fastp, built clones with MiXCR and kept in-frame beta chains. For every CDR3 protein sequence, its rows merge into one entry that carries the most common genes and DNA. In this record, the V and J calls reflect TCRdb's handling and not the investigators' own analysis. Recorded for this sample are about 300,000 distinct CDR3 sequences; 75% to 90% of them occurred a single time. The top ten clones comprise about 0.17% of the sample.

This clonotype appeared a single time. This clone's antigen is unknown. No much larger clone is present one base from it, and per-base qualities are unavailable. One read is thin evidence. The source material was CD8+ T cells from PBMCs. The receptor chain draws on TRBV5-6 and TRBJ2-5, with TRBD2 identical over 10 junction bases. The receptor was isolated from a human donor with multiple sclerosis. The CDR3 protein sequence reads: CASSDGLAEHQETQYF. The sequence in DNA is TGTGCCAGCAGCGATGGACTAGCGGAGCACCAAGAGACCCAGTACTTC. Full variable domain (CDR3 extended with the reference TRBV5-6 and TRBJ2-5 proteins): DAGVTQSPTHLIKTRGQQVTLRCSPKSGHDTVSWYQQALGQGPQFIFQYYEEEERQRGNFPDRFSGHQFPNYSSELNVNALLLGDSALYLCASSDGLAEHQETQYFGPGTRLLVL.